The following is a T cell receptor (beta chain) sequence with its context. Antigen unknown. This sample was taken from a study of OX40 agonist ivuxolimab in advanced cancers. The overall study: Ivuxolimab, which patients received intravenously every 2 weeks, was dosed at 0.01 to 10 mg/kg. Study-level results: Nonresponders, in some cases, also had low normalized T-cell clonal expansion. Mean expanded clone counts were higher in CD8+ than CD4+ T cells.

TCRdb keeps only in-frame clones here, not all; method: immunoSEQ multiplex PCR. The sample includes tens of thousands of clones, 85% to 90% of them seen just once. The CDR3 has 15 residues. Germline V CDR1 and CDR2: MNHEY, SVGAGI. Trimming removed 6 bases from V and 4 bases from J; junction bases left unmatched: 7. The V gene is TRBV6-5, the J gene TRBJ2-1; 9 nucleotides line up with TRBD2. The sequence derives from an adult with an advanced solid tumor such as melanoma, head and neck, liver or kidney cancer. The sequenced sample was CD4+ or CD8+ T cells sorted from blood, obtained in a trial of the OX40 agonist ivuxolimab. The CDR3 coding sequence is TGTGCCAGCAGAAGCCTAGCGGGATTATACAATGAGCAGTTCTTC. Its protein is CASRSLAGLYNEQFF.